This TCR beta chain was sequenced in a study of T cell responses to AZD1222 COVID-19 vaccine. This CDR3 contains 15 residues. After removal of 3 bases from V and 6 bases from J, the junction contained 7 bases not matched to a gene. CDR1 and CDR2 (germline): SNHLY, FYNNEI. Clones were read by immunoSEQ multiplex PCR, and TCRdb kept only the in-frame ones, dropping some. The sample contains about 88,000 clones, around 90% of which appear only once. The chain uses TRBV2 and TRBJ2-2; 7 bases match TRBD2. Here the sequenced sample was peripheral blood, taken on day 0 of AZD1222 vaccination. This TCR was recovered from an adult in good health. DNA for the CDR3: TGTGCCAGCAGTGAGAGGGTAGCGGGCGCCGGGGAGCTGTTTTTT. Its translation: CASSERVAGAGELFF.